Listed here is a single TCR beta chain. The antigen is unknown. Germline trimming cut 0 bases from V and 1 base from J; bases unmatched to any gene: 5. This CDR3 region has 17 residues. CDR1 SGHRS and CDR2 YFSETQ come from the germline V gene. TCRdb redid the calling of the RT-PCR reads with MiXCR, one entry per CDR3 protein. The sample lists approximately 250,000 distinct CDR3 sequences, about 12% occurring once. The data are from a study of response to subunit inactivated influenza vaccine. Study results and limitations: The authors suggested that few new T cells are recruited per seasonal influenza vaccination.

V is TRBV5-1 and J is TRBJ2-1; 9 bases are shared with TRBD2. Specimen: non-naive T cells sorted from PBMCs, collected about 14 days before vaccination. This TCR was recovered from a man aged 45-60 years who received an inactivated influenza vaccine. The CDR3 nucleotides read TGCGCCAGCAGCTTGGCTTCTAGCGGGGCGTCCTACAATGAGCAGTTCTTC. As protein: CASSLASSGASYNEQFF.